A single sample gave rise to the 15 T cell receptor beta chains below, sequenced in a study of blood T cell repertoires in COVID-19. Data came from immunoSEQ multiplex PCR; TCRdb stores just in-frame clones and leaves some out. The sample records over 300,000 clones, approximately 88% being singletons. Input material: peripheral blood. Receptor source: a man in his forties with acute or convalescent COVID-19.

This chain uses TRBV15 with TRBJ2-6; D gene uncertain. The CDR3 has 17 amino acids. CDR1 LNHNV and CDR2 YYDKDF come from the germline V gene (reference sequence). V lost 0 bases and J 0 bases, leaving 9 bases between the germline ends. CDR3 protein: CATSRDILASGANVLTF. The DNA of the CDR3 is TGTGCCACCAGCAGAGATATCTTGGCCTCTGGGGCCAACGTCCTGACTTTC. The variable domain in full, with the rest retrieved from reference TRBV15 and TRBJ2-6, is DAMVIQNPRYQVTQFGKPVTLSCSQTLNHNVMYWYQQKSSQAPKLLFHYYDKDFNNEADTPDNFQSRRPNTSFCFLDIRSPGLGDTAMYLCATSRDILASGANVLTFGAGSRLTVL.

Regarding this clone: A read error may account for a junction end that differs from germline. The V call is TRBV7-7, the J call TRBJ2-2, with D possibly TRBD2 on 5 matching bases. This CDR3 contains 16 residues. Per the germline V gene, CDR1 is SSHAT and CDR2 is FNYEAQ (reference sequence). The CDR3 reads CASSPTDSFLAGELFF. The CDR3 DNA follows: TGTGCTAGCAGCCCGACGGACTCGTTTCTCGCCGGGGAGCTGTTTTTT.

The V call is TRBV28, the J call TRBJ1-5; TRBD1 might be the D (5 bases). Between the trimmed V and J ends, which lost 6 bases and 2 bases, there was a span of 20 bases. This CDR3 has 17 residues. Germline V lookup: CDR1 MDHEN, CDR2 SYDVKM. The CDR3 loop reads CASSSVTRQGGNQPQHF. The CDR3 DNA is TGTGCCAGCAGCTCAGTTACCCGGCAGGGTGGCAATCAGCCCCAGCATTTT.

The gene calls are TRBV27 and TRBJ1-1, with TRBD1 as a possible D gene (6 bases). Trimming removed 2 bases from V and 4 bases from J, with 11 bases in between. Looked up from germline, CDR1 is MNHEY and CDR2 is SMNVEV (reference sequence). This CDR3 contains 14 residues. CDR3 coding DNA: TGTGCCAGCAGTTTAGGCAGGGGATCCACTGAAGCTTTCTTT. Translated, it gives CASSLGRGSTEAFF.

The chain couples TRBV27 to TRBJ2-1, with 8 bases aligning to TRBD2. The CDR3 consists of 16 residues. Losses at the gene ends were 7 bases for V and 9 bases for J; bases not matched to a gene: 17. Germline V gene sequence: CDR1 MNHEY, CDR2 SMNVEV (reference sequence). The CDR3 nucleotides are TGTGCCAGCATCCCTCGGGGGGGCCGGAGGTTAGGTGAGCAGTTCTTC. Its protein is CASIPRGGRRLGEQFF.

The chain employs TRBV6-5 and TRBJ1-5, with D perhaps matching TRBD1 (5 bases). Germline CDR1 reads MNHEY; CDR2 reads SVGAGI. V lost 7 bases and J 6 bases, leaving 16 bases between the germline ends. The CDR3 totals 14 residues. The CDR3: CASKFSRDAQPQHF. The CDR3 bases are TGTGCCAGCAAATTTTCCAGGGATGCTCAGCCCCAGCATTTT.

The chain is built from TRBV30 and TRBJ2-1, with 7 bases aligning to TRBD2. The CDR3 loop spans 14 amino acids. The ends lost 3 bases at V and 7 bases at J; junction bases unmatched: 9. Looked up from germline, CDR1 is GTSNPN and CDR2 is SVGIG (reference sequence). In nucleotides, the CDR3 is TGTGCCTGGAGACTGGGGCTAGCGGTTAATGAGCAGTTCTTC. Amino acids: CAWRLGLAVNEQFF.

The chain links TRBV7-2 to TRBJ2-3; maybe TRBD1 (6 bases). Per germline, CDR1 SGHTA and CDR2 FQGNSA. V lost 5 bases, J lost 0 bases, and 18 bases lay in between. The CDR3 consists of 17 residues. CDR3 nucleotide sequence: TGTGCCAGCAGCCTGCGTGGGGGCGGCACTAGCACAGATACGCAGTATTTT. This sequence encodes CASSLRGGGTSTDTQYF. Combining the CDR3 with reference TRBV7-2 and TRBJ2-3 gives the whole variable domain GAGVSQSPSNKVTEKGKDVELRCDPISGHTALYWYRQSLGQGLEFLIYFQGNSAPDKSGLPSDRFSAERTGGSVSTLTIQRTQQEDSAVYLCASSLRGGGTSTDTQYFGPGTRLTVL.

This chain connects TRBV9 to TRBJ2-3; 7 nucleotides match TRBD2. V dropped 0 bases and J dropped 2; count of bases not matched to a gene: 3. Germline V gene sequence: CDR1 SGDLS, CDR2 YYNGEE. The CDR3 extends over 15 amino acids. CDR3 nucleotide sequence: TGTGCCAGCAGCGTAGTAGCGGGTCTCACAGATACGCAGTATTTT. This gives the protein CASSVVAGLTDTQYF.

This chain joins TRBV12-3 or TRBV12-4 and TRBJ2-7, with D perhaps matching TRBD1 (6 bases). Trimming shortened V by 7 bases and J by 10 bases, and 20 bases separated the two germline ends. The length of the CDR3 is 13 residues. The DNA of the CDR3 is TGTGCCAGCACCAGGGGTGACCCCCGCGTACAGTACTTC. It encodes CASTRGDPRVQYF.

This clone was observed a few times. In nucleotides, the CDR3 is TGTGCCAGCAGCTCCCCCAGGGACGAGCAGTACTTC. Its translation: CASSSPRDEQYF. The V call is TRBV7-9, the J call TRBJ2-7; TRBD1 might be the D (5 bases). Germline-derived CDR1 and CDR2 are SEHNR and FQNEAQ (reference sequence). With 4 bases removed from V and 5 bases from J, the gap between germline ends came to 9 bases. There are 12 residues in the CDR3.

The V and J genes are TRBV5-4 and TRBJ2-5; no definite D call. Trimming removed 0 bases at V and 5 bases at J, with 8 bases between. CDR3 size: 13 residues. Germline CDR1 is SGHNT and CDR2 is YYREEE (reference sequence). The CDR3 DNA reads TGTGCCAGCAGCTTGGCCTTTTCCGAGACCCAGTACTTC. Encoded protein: CASSLAFSETQYF.

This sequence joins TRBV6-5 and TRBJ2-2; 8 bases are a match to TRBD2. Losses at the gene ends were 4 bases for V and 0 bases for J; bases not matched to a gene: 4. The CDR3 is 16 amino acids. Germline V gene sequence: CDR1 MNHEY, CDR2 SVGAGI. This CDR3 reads CASSSRGGSNTGELFF. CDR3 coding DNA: TGTGCCAGCAGTTCCCGGGGGGGTTCGAACACCGGGGAGCTGTTTTTT.

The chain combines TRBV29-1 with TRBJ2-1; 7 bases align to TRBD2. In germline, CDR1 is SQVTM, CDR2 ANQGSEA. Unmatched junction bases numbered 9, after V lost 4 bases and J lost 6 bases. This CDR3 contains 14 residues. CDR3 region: CSVGFTTSPNEQFF. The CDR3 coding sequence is TGCAGCGTTGGGTTCACGACTAGCCCCAATGAGCAGTTCTTC.

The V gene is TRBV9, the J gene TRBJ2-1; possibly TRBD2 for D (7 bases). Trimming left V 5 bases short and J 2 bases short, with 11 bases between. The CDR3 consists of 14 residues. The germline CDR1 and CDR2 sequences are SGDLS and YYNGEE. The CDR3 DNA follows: TGTGCCAGCAGGGGGGGGGACACCTACAATGAGCAGTTCTTC. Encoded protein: CASRGGDTYNEQFF.